Each of the 7 T cell receptor beta chains below was sequenced from the same sample in a study of shared clonotypes between healthy human individuals. TCRdb keeps only in-frame clones here, not all; method: immunoSEQ multiplex PCR. Of 300,000 to 400,000 clones in the sample, around two thirds were seen once. Material for sequencing was memory CD4+ T cells sorted from blood. Indicated subset: CD45RA-negative fraction. These receptors were collected from a man aged 30 to 39 in good health.

This chain uses TRBV7-3 with TRBJ2-7; D possibly corresponds to TRBD2 (5 bases). Germline V CDR1 and CDR2: SGHTA, FQGTGA. The CDR3 totals 15 residues. V was cut by 1 base and J by 2 bases, with 12 bases left in between. For the CDR3, the DNA is TGTGCCAGCAGCTTAAACCCCGGGGTAGCCTACGAGCAGTACTTC. Its translation: CASSLNPGVAYEQYF.

The J gene is TRBJ2-3, the V gene TRBV7-2; 8 bases line up with TRBD2. Germline V gene data show CDR1 as SGHTA and CDR2 as FQGNSA. J gave up 4 bases and V 1 base, and 4 bases lay outside the gene matches. The CDR3 runs 15 residues. The CDR3 reads CASSLDNGRADTQYF. The CDR3 nucleotides read TGTGCCAGCAGCTTAGATAACGGGAGGGCAGATACGCAGTATTTT.

CDR3: CASRGQGKYGYTF. The CDR3 coding sequence is TGTGCCAGCAGGGGACAGGGGAAGTATGGCTACACCTTC. J is TRBJ1-2 and V is TRBV6-6; 10 bases agree with TRBD1. The CDR3 has 13 amino acids. Per the germline V gene, CDR1 is MNHNY and CDR2 is SVGAGI (reference sequence). J gave up 5 bases and V 6 bases, and 3 bases lay outside the gene matches.

The chain is built from TRBV19 and TRBJ2-1, with 9 nucleotides matching TRBD2. CDR3 length: 17 residues. V gave up 9 bases and J gave up 4 bases; unmatched junction bases: 16. The germline V gene encodes CDR1 LNHDA and CDR2 SQIVND (reference sequence). CDR3 sequence reads: CASWGAGGLVLYNEQFF. DNA for the CDR3: TGTGCCAGCTGGGGGGCGGGAGGGCTGGTCCTATACAATGAGCAGTTCTTC.

Note on this clone: The same CDR3 can be traced to other DNA sequences in this sample. The rearrangement uses TRBV28 and TRBJ1-3; D is uncertain. The germline V gene encodes CDR1 MDHEN and CDR2 SYDVKM. Trimming cost V 3 bases and J 1 base, with 7 bases left between them. This CDR3 comprises 14 residues. The CDR3 loop reads CASSLGGSGNTIYF. In DNA form, the CDR3 reads TGTGCCAGCAGTTTGGGTGGGTCTGGAAACACCATATATTTT.

The chain joins TRBV27 to TRBJ1-1, with D perhaps TRBD1 (6 bases). V lost 3 bases to trimming and J lost 1 base, with 15 bases between them. CDR3 length: 16 residues. Germline loops: CDR1 MNHEY, CDR2 SMNVEV (reference sequence). The CDR3 region is CASSFFIQGQNTEAFF. CDR3 nucleotides: TGTGCCAGCAGTTTCTTTATACAGGGACAGAACACTGAAGCTTTCTTT.

The V and J genes are TRBV5-1 and TRBJ2-2; 9 bases map to TRBD1. Germline CDR1 and CDR2: SGHRS and YFSETQ. CDR3 size: 16 residues. J lost 7 bases, V lost 0 bases, and 7 bases had no gene match. Here the CDR3 reads CASSLGKQGAGGELFF. Written as DNA, the CDR3 is TGCGCCAGCAGCTTGGGAAAACAGGGGGCTGGCGGGGAGCTGTTTTTT.